The 27 T cell receptor beta chains below come from one sample, sequenced in a study of T cell repertoires in cytomegalovirus infection. TCRdb recomputed calls from the reads with MiXCR, one row per CDR3 protein. Of around 280,000 distinct CDR3 sequences listed, 9.6% are singletons. Sequenced input: PBMCs. Source of these receptors: a human donor in good health (CMV status not recorded). Some clones in this sample may be carry-over from other donors' samples.

This clonotype came up many times. The rearrangement joins TRBV28 to TRBJ2-2; D is undetermined. CDR1 is MDHEN, CDR2 SYDVKM, per germline. The CDR3 has 15 amino acids. V lost 5 bases, J lost 2 bases, and 12 bases lay in between. The CDR3 DNA follows: TGTGCCAGCAGTGGAAGCCCTCCAAACACCGGGGAGCTGTTTTTT. This translates into CASSGSPPNTGELFF.

This clonotype showed up just a few times. This chain links TRBV28 with TRBJ2-1, with 9 bases matching TRBD1. Per germline, CDR1 MDHEN and CDR2 SYDVKM. V dropped 7 bases and J dropped 6; count of bases not matched to a gene: 10. This CDR3 contains 15 residues. The CDR3 DNA sequence: TGTGCCAGCAAACTACTCCGGGACAGGGTCAATGAGCAGTTCTTC. Protein: CASKLLRDRVNEQFF.

About this clonotype itself: This may come from a read error, since a much larger clone is one base off. The chain joins TRBV20-1 to TRBJ1-5; D perhaps matches TRBD1 (6 bases). Looked up from germline, CDR1 is DFQATT and CDR2 is SNEGSKA (reference sequence). This CDR3 contains 16 residues. The CDR3 bases are TGCAGTGCTAGAGAAGGTTTTCGGGACATTGTTCAGCCCCAGAATTTT. It specifies CSAREGFRDIVQPQNF.

V and J are TRBV29-1 and TRBJ2-3; TRBD1 aligns across 10 bases. V lost 6 bases to trimming and J lost 4 bases; unmatched junction nucleotides: 7. The germline V gene has CDR1 SQVTM and CDR2 ANQGSEA. The CDR3 is made up of 14 amino acids. The CDR3 is CSVLTGGAADTQYF. For the CDR3, the DNA is TGCAGCGTACTGACAGGGGGCGCGGCAGATACGCAGTATTTT.

This clonotype was recorded many times. The chain uses TRBV25-1 and TRBJ2-3, with 11 bases lining up with TRBD2. The CDR3 extends over 16 amino acids. The germline V gene has CDR1 MGHDK and CDR2 SYGVNS. The ends lost 3 bases at V and 3 bases at J; junction bases unmatched: 5. Here the CDR3 DNA reads TGTGCCAGCAGTGATCAGACTAGCGGGGCTACAGATACGCAGTATTTT. Translating it yields CASSDQTSGATDTQYF.

This clonotype came up many times. The rearrangement joins TRBV7-2 to TRBJ2-7; no reliable D call. Trimming took 1 base from V and 1 from J, leaving 5 bases between them. The germline V gene encodes CDR1 SGHTA and CDR2 FQGNSA. The CDR3 runs 13 residues. The CDR3 sequence: CASSLGRSYEQYV. The CDR3 DNA sequence: TGTGCCAGCAGCTTAGGCCGATCCTACGAGCAGTACGTC.

The chain links TRBV6-5 to TRBJ1-2; TRBD1 is a possible D gene (6 bases). Between the trimmed V and J ends, which lost 6 bases and 6 bases, there was a span of 20 bases. Germline CDR1 MNHEY, CDR2 SVGAGI. The CDR3 consists of 15 residues. The chain's CDR3 is CASSLADSRGDGYTF. Written as DNA, the CDR3 is TGTGCCAGCAGCTTAGCGGACAGCAGGGGAGATGGCTACACCTTC.

Many counts were recorded for this clonotype. The V call is TRBV5-6, the J call TRBJ2-1; TRBD1 matches at 11 bases. The CDR3 loop spans 15 amino acids. CDR1 SGHDT and CDR2 YYEEEE come from the germline V gene. V dropped 3 bases and J dropped 3; count of bases not matched to a gene: 2. The CDR3 DNA is TGTGCCAGCAGCTGGGGACAGGGGGGCTACAATGAGCAGTTCTTC. The encoded protein is CASSWGQGGYNEQFF.

This clonotype was seen ten or more times. The J gene is TRBJ2-5, the V gene TRBV15, with 9 bases fitting TRBD2. CDR3 length equals 16 residues. Trimming took 0 bases from V and 2 from J; bases not matched to a gene: 4. The germline CDR1 and CDR2 sequences are LNHNV and YYDKDF (reference sequence). The CDR3 loop reads CATSRDERGEQETQYF. The CDR3, as DNA: TGTGCCACCAGCAGAGATGAGCGGGGGGAACAAGAGACCCAGTACTTC. Using reference TRBV15 and TRBJ2-5 for the parts outside the CDR3, the full variable domain is DAMVIQNPRYQVTQFGKPVTLSCSQTLNHNVMYWYQQKSSQAPKLLFHYYDKDFNNEADTPDNFQSRRPNTSFCFLDIRSPGLGDTAMYLCATSRDERGEQETQYFGPGTRLLVL.

The chain joins TRBV11-2 to TRBJ2-1; D ambiguous. The germline V and J ends were trimmed by 1 base and 10 bases, with 8 bases remaining between them. The CDR3 is made up of 12 amino acids. Germline V gene data show CDR1 as SGHAT and CDR2 as FQNNGV. The CDR3: CASSLGQREQFF. The CDR3 DNA reads TGTGCCAGCAGCTTAGGCCAACGAGAGCAGTTCTTC.

The rearrangement joins TRBV19 to TRBJ2-2, with D possibly being TRBD1 or TRBD2 (5 bases each). Trimming took 8 bases from V and 3 from J, leaving 16 bases between them. The CDR3 length is 15 residues. CDR1 is LNHDA, CDR2 SQIVND, per germline (reference sequence). The CDR3, as DNA: TGTGCCAGTCTCAAGAGGGGAAAGCACACCGGGGAGCTGTTTTTT. It specifies CASLKRGKHTGELFF.

V gene TRBV12-3 or TRBV12-4 combines with J gene TRBJ2-7; D is uncertain. The CDR3 has 12 amino acids. The V end was cut by 5 bases, the J end by 3 bases, with 8 bases between. CDR3 protein: CASSTGRYEQYF. DNA for the CDR3: TGTGCCAGCAGTACCGGGCGCTACGAGCAGTACTTC.

This clonotype appeared a few times. V gene TRBV20-1 combines with J gene TRBJ2-1; 14 bases agree with TRBD2. Germline CDR1 reads DFQATT; CDR2 reads SNEGSKA (reference sequence). Germline trimming cut 2 bases from V and 9 bases from J; bases unmatched to any gene: 12. This CDR3 spans 17 amino acids. DNA for the CDR3: TGCAGTGCTAGACCCCCCCCGACTAGCGGGGGGGCGGTTGAGCAGTTCTTC. Translated, it gives CSARPPPTSGGAVEQFF.

There are many counts of this clonotype. The rearrangement joins TRBV7-2 to TRBJ1-2, with D possibly matching TRBD1 (5 bases). The CDR3 consists of 14 residues. Germline assignment: CDR1 SGHTA and CDR2 FQGNSA. Trimming removed 5 bases from V and 4 bases from J, with 14 bases in between. CDR3 in amino acids: CASSQGMGGYGYTF. In DNA, the CDR3 is TGTGCCAGCAGCCAGGGAATGGGGGGCTATGGCTACACCTTC.

This rearrangement joins TRBV6-4 to TRBJ2-3; D unresolved. Germline V lookup: CDR1 MRHNA, CDR2 SNTAGT. V gave up 3 bases and J gave up 0 bases, with 13 bases separating them. The CDR3 is made up of 16 amino acids. This chain's CDR3 is CASSEEPADSTDTQYF. CDR3 nucleotides: TGTGCCAGCAGTGAGGAGCCGGCGGATAGCACAGATACGCAGTATTTT.

This clonotype has more than one count but fewer than ten. This sequence joins TRBV13 and TRBJ1-1, with TRBD1 identical over 9 bases. Germline V gene data show CDR1 as PRHDT and CDR2 as FYEKMQ (reference sequence). V was pared by 4 bases and J by 1 base, with 4 bases of the junction left unmatched. This CDR3 has 15 amino acids. CDR3 sequence: CASSSTGGRNTEAFF. CDR3 coding DNA: TGTGCCAGCAGCTCGACAGGGGGTCGGAACACTGAAGCTTTCTTT.

This clonotype was counted ten times or more. The chain employs TRBV6-2 or TRBV6-3 and TRBJ1-2, with unresolved D. The V end was cut by 6 bases, the J end by 4 bases, with 15 bases between. Germline V CDR1 and CDR2: MNHEY, SVGEGT. The CDR3 extends over 14 amino acids. The CDR3 loop is CASRTRGGVYGYTF. CDR3 nucleotide sequence: TGTGCCAGCAGAACCCGCGGAGGAGTCTATGGCTACACCTTC.

J is TRBJ1-2 and V is TRBV5-5; perhaps TRBD1 as D (5 bases). The CDR3 length is 15 residues. Germline V gene sequence: CDR1 SGHKS, CDR2 YYEKEE (reference sequence). V dropped 0 bases and J dropped 5 bases, with 14 bases sitting between them. The CDR3 here is CASSLAKGMGYGYTF. For the CDR3, the DNA is TGTGCCAGCAGCTTGGCCAAGGGGATGGGGTATGGCTACACCTTC.

The chain employs TRBV20-1 and TRBJ1-1, with 7 bases identical to TRBD1. CDR3 size: 14 residues. Germline CDR1 is DFQATT and CDR2 is SNEGSKA (reference sequence). V dropped 0 bases and J dropped 5; count of bases not matched to a gene: 6. The chain's CDR3 is CSARETGIWTEAFF. CDR3 bases: TGCAGTGCTAGAGAGACAGGGATTTGGACTGAAGCTTTCTTT.

The rearrangement uses TRBV18 and TRBJ2-7, with D uncertain. The CDR3 covers 13 residues. CDR1 and CDR2 from the germline V gene are KGHSH and LQKENI. The V gene lost 8 bases and the J gene lost 1 base, with 12 bases spanning the gap. CDR3 DNA sequence: TGTGCCAGCCGAACGACTGCGTCCTACGAGCAGTACGTC. As protein: CASRTTASYEQYV.

This clonotype appeared many times. V usage is TRBV12-3 or TRBV12-4 and J usage is TRBJ2-7; 9 bases agree with TRBD1. This CDR3 has 16 residues. V shed 5 bases, J shed 2 bases, and the junction held 10 bases outside the gene matches. The CDR3 DNA reads as TGTGCCAGCAGTCTTTACGGACAGGGGTTCACCTACGAGCAGTACTTC. As protein: CASSLYGQGFTYEQYF.

This clonotype was seen repeatedly, ten times or more. The genes are TRBV11-1 and TRBJ2-1, with D hard to call. This CDR3 comprises 17 residues. Trimming took off 0 bases at V and 2 bases at J, with 14 bases between the two ends. Germline V gene lookup returns CDR1 SGHAT and CDR2 FQDESV (reference sequence). Here the CDR3 DNA reads TGTGCCAGCAGCTTAGCGCGAAATTGGCAGACCTACAATGAGCAGTTCTTC. It yields the protein CASSLARNWQTYNEQFF.

The chain is built from TRBV27 and TRBJ2-7; D is tentatively TRBD1 or TRBD2 (5 bases each). The CDR3 sequence is 12 residues long. From germline, CDR1 is MNHEY and CDR2 SMNVEV (reference sequence). The V gene lost 6 bases and the J gene lost 6 bases, with 12 bases spanning the gap. CDR3 sequence reads: CASSGRDGEQYV. In DNA form, the CDR3 reads TGTGCCAGCAGCGGCAGGGACGGCGAGCAGTACGTC.

This clonotype showed up many times. This rearrangement joins TRBV7-2 to TRBJ2-7; no firm D call. The germline V and J ends were trimmed by 5 bases and 3 bases, with 8 bases remaining between them. The CDR3 runs to 12 residues. From germline, CDR1 is SGHTA and CDR2 FQGNSA. This CDR3 reads CASSVGNYEQYF. For the CDR3, the DNA is TGTGCCAGCAGCGTTGGGAACTACGAGCAGTACTTC.

Regarding this clonotype: An end of the junction does not agree with germline; a read error may underlie this. The chain uses TRBV28 and TRBJ1-4; 9 nucleotides agree with TRBD1. Germline lookup yields CDR1 MDHEN and CDR2 SYDVKM. This CDR3 region has 14 residues. The CDR3 reads CASSFGDREEGSAF. CDR3 sequence (DNA): TGTGCCAGCAGTTTTGGGGACAGGGAAGAAGGGTCCGCTTTT.

This clonotype was recorded many times. The chain recombines TRBV25-1 with TRBJ2-1, with D uncertain. CDR3 length equals 16 residues. V was shortened by 4 bases and J by 3 bases, with 16 bases between the two germline ends. The germline CDR1 and CDR2 sequences are MGHDK and SYGVNS. The CDR3 DNA follows: TGTGCCAGCAGTGGCGACCCGCGGTCAGGCTACAATGAGCAGTTCTTC. It encodes CASSGDPRSGYNEQFF.

The rearrangement links TRBV15 to TRBJ2-5; D remains ambiguous. The CDR3 is made up of 13 amino acids. CDR1 is LNHNV and CDR2 is YYDKDF in the germline V gene (reference sequence). Trimming took 4 bases from V and 5 from J, leaving 11 bases between them. The CDR3: CATSTSIKETQYF. The CDR3 DNA sequence: TGTGCCACCAGCACATCTATTAAGGAGACCCAGTACTTC.